The 25 T cell receptor beta chains below come from one sample, sequenced in a study of T cell responses to AZD1222 COVID-19 vaccine. This table comes from immunoSEQ multiplex PCR, and its TCRdb copy is limited to in-frame clones, with some not included. The sample consists of 150,000 or so clones, 89% of them appearing once. Material: peripheral blood, obtained on day 0 of AZD1222 vaccination. All receptors derive from an adult in good health.

The chain employs TRBV6-7 and TRBJ2-2; D is tentatively TRBD1 or TRBD2 (6 bases each). TRBV6-7 falls under the ORF class, with uncertain function. The CDR3 extends over 16 amino acids. V dropped 6 bases and J dropped 2 bases, with 16 bases sitting between them. The CDR3 region has the DNA TGTGCCAGCAGGATGAGAGGGGGGCTTAACACCGGGGAGCTGTTTTTT. This gives the protein CASRMRGGLNTGELFF.

This chain connects TRBV7-2 to TRBJ2-3; no reliable D call. Trimming took off 5 bases at V and 0 bases at J, with 12 bases between the two ends. The CDR3 runs to 15 residues. Germline V CDR1 and CDR2: SGHTA, FQGNSA. CDR3 loop: CASSGGVTSTDTQYF. The DNA for the CDR3 is TGTGCCAGCAGCGGCGGAGTGACTAGCACAGATACGCAGTATTTT.

V usage is TRBV14 and J usage is TRBJ2-3, with a possible D match to TRBD1 (5 bases). Germline assignment: CDR1 SGHDN and CDR2 FVKESK. V dropped 4 bases and J dropped 0 bases, with 11 bases sitting between them. The length of the CDR3 is 15 residues. CDR3 nucleotides: TGTGCCAGCAGCCGTGGGGCTGGGAGCACAGATACGCAGTATTTT. Its translation: CASSRGAGSTDTQYF.

This sequence joins TRBV12-3 or TRBV12-4 and TRBJ1-1; no definite D call. The germline V and J ends were trimmed by 3 bases and 2 bases, with 7 bases remaining between them. This CDR3 is built from 13 residues. The CDR3 bases are TGTGCCAGCAGTTTCCTGGAAAACACTGAAGCTTTCTTT. It translates to CASSFLENTEAFF.

This rearrangement joins TRBV9 to TRBJ1-5, with 12 positions matching TRBD1. Germline V lookup: CDR1 SGDLS, CDR2 YYNGEE. V trimming: 4 bases; J trimming: 1 base; junction bases outside the gene matches: 3. The CDR3 has 16 amino acids. The CDR3 coding sequence is TGTGCCAGCAGCCCGGGACAGGGGGCGAGCAATCAGCCCCAGCATTTT. This encodes CASSPGQGASNQPQHF.

This sequence joins TRBV10-3 and TRBJ1-3; D remains unclear. This CDR3 comprises 13 residues. Trimming left V 6 bases short and J 8 bases short, with 14 bases between. Germline-derived CDR1 and CDR2 are ENHRY and SYGVKD. CDR3 nucleotide sequence: TGTGCCATCAGGGAGACACGGGAGGACACCATATATTTT. Translating it yields CAIRETREDTIYF.

The J gene is TRBJ2-5, the V gene TRBV5-1; TRBD2 might be the D (6 bases). This CDR3 spans 16 amino acids. V gave up 6 bases and J gave up 1 base, with 19 bases separating them. CDR1 is SGHRS, CDR2 YFSETQ, per germline. The DNA for the CDR3 is TGCGCCAGCACTATGACGGGAGCACTACCCCAAGAGACCCAGTACTTC. It encodes CASTMTGALPQETQYF. Supplemented by reference TRBV5-1 and TRBJ2-5, the full variable domain reads KAGVTQTPRYLIKTRGQQVTLSCSPISGHRSVSWYQQTPGQGLQFLFEYFSETQRNKGNFPGRFSGRQFSNSRSEMNVSTLELGDSALYLCASTMTGALPQETQYFGPGTRLLVL.

The V and J genes are TRBV6-2 or TRBV6-3 and TRBJ2-7; either TRBD1 or TRBD2 may supply D (5 bases each). V lost 0 bases and J lost 9, with 21 bases in between. The CDR3 covers 16 residues. Germline-derived CDR1 and CDR2 are MNHEY and SVGEGT. The CDR3 DNA follows: TGTGCCAGCAGTTACTCCGCCGGGACCCACTCTCCGGTGCAGTACTTC. This translates into CASSYSAGTHSPVQYF.

The J gene is TRBJ1-3, the V gene TRBV6-5, with a tentative D call TRBD1 (5 bases). V was pared by 6 bases and J by 0 bases, with 12 bases between. This CDR3 is 15 amino acids long. Germline V gene sequence: CDR1 MNHEY, CDR2 SVGAGI. In DNA, the CDR3 is TGTGCCAGCAGGGACACCTCGAGCTCTGGAAACACCATATATTTT. Amino acids: CASRDTSSSGNTIYF.

The genes are TRBV11-2 and TRBJ2-3; 7 bases align to TRBD2. The V segment lost 5 bases and the J segment 8 bases; nucleotides outside the gene matches: 16. The V gene's germline CDR1 is SGHAT and CDR2 FQNNGV. The CDR3 totals 16 residues. The CDR3 region is CASSLVSGVRKGTQYF. CDR3 in DNA: TGTGCCAGCAGCCTTGTCAGCGGGGTGAGGAAGGGTACGCAGTATTTT.

V gene TRBV18 combines with J gene TRBJ1-5, with a tentative D call TRBD1 (6 bases). CDR1 is KGHSH, CDR2 LQKENI, per germline. CDR3 length: 16 amino acids. Trimming left V 6 bases short and J 5 bases short, with 20 bases between. CDR3 sequence: CASSPRGARYDQPQHF. The CDR3 DNA reads as TGTGCCAGCTCCCCGAGGGGGGCGCGTTACGATCAGCCCCAGCATTTT.

The chain links TRBV28 to TRBJ2-7, with 7 positions matching TRBD1. CDR1 and CDR2 from the germline V gene are MDHEN and SYDVKM. After removal of 2 bases from V and 4 bases from J, the junction contained 11 bases not matched to a gene. CDR3 length equals 16 residues. CDR3 in DNA: TGTGCCAGCAGTTTAACGACAGGGACGTACCGATACGAGCAGTACTTC. It encodes CASSLTTGTYRYEQYF.

The chain couples TRBV7-2 to TRBJ2-7, with a tentative D call TRBD2 (6 bases). Trimming left V 0 bases short and J 3 bases short, with 12 bases between. Germline values: CDR1 SGHTA, CDR2 FQGNSA. This CDR3 has 15 amino acids. CDR3 loop: CASSLAAGPYYEQYF. CDR3 in DNA: TGTGCCAGCAGCTTAGCGGCGGGGCCTTACTACGAGCAGTACTTC. The full variable domain, in which reference TRBV7-2 and TRBJ2-7 provide the parts outside the CDR3, is GAGVSQSPSNKVTEKGKDVELRCDPISGHTALYWYRQSLGQGLEFLIYFQGNSAPDKSGLPSDRFSAERTGGSVSTLTIQRTQQEDSAVYLCASSLAAGPYYEQYFGPGTRLTVT.

The V gene is TRBV7-3, the J gene TRBJ2-1; 12 bases map to TRBD2. V shed 0 bases and J 7 bases; nucleotides not matched to a gene: 7. Germline assignment: CDR1 SGHTA and CDR2 FQGTGA. The CDR3 length is 17 residues. CDR3 bases: TGTGCCAGCAGCTTAACCCGACTAGCGGGAGCCGTGAATGAGCAGTTCTTC. Its protein product is CASSLTRLAGAVNEQFF. Complete variable domain (other parts from reference TRBV7-3 and TRBJ2-1): GAGVSQTPSNKVTEKGKYVELRCDPISGHTALYWYRQSLGQGPEFLIYFQGTGAADDSGLPNDRFFAVRPEGSVSTLKIQRTERGDSAVYLCASSLTRLAGAVNEQFFGPGTRLTVL.

The J gene is TRBJ1-1, the V gene TRBV15; no reliable D call. CDR1 LNHNV and CDR2 YYDKDF come from the germline V gene (reference sequence). The CDR3 extends over 13 amino acids. Trimming stripped 1 base from V and 2 bases from J, with 5 bases between. The CDR3 sequence: CATSRVFNTEAFF. The CDR3 DNA follows: TGTGCCACCAGCAGAGTCTTCAACACTGAAGCTTTCTTT.

The chain combines TRBV5-6 with TRBJ2-5; D assignment may be TRBD1 or TRBD2 (6 bases each). The V end was cut by 1 base, the J end by 2 bases, with 12 bases between. The CDR3 runs to 15 residues. Germline assignment: CDR1 SGHDT and CDR2 YYEEEE. CDR3 nucleotides: TGTGCCAGCAGCTTGCGCGGGACACTTCAAGAGACCCAGTACTTC. Translating it yields CASSLRGTLQETQYF. The complete variable domain, with remaining parts taken from reference TRBV5-6 and TRBJ2-5, reads DAGVTQSPTHLIKTRGQQVTLRCSPKSGHDTVSWYQQALGQGPQFIFQYYEEEERQRGNFPDRFSGHQFPNYSSELNVNALLLGDSALYLCASSLRGTLQETQYFGPGTRLLVL.

The chain recombines TRBV2 with TRBJ2-7, with D tentatively TRBD1 (7 bases). Germline V gene sequence: CDR1 SNHLY, CDR2 FYNNEI. Trimming removed 6 bases at V and 1 base at J, with 16 bases between. The CDR3 totals 15 residues. CDR3 DNA: TGTGCCAGCAGGGGCCAGGGGGGAACATCCTACGAGCAGTACTTC. Amino acids: CASRGQGGTSYEQYF.

The CDR3, as DNA: TGTGCCAGCAGCTTAGGCAGGGGGCTTAGTACAGATACGCAGTATTTT. Its translation is CASSLGRGLSTDTQYF. The chain links TRBV7-9 to TRBJ2-3; 8 bases map to TRBD1. Germline V lookup: CDR1 SEHNR, CDR2 FQNEAQ (reference sequence). This CDR3 has 16 amino acids. After removal of 1 base from V and 3 bases from J, the junction contained 6 bases not matched to a gene.

This clone was detected a few times. This chain connects TRBV28 to TRBJ1-1; TRBD1 matches at 7 bases. Germline CDR1 MDHEN, CDR2 SYDVKM. This CDR3 contains 16 residues. J was trimmed by 4 bases and V by 7 bases; bases with no gene match: 15. The CDR3 is CASTNIRQGGRTEAFF. The CDR3, as DNA: TGTGCCAGCACCAATATTCGGCAGGGGGGGCGCACTGAAGCTTTCTTT.

CDR3: CASSPQGQETQYF. The CDR3 DNA reads as TGTGCCAGCTCACCACAGGGCCAAGAGACCCAGTACTTC. The genes are TRBV18 and TRBJ2-5, with D hard to call. Germline V gives CDR1 KGHSH, CDR2 LQKENI. The CDR3 spans 13 residues. V was clipped by 1 base and J by 1 base, with 4 bases between them.

The chain recombines TRBV12-3 or TRBV12-4 with TRBJ1-2, with 10 bases identical to TRBD1. J gave up 7 bases and V 3 bases, and 2 bases lay outside the gene matches. This CDR3 has 13 residues. CDR3 sequence reads: CASSFGTGVGYTF. CDR3 DNA: TGTGCCAGCAGTTTCGGGACAGGGGTTGGCTACACCTTC.

The gene calls are TRBV5-1 and TRBJ1-6; D is unresolved. V was shortened by 4 bases and J by 10 bases, with 12 bases between the two germline ends. The CDR3 spans 13 residues. Looked up from germline, CDR1 is SGHRS and CDR2 is YFSETQ. The CDR3 sequence: CASSERSGSPLHF. In nucleotides, the CDR3 is TGCGCCAGCAGCGAACGGTCGGGCTCACCCCTCCACTTT.

The chain recombines TRBV3-1 (or the pseudogene TRBV3-2) with TRBJ2-7, with D unresolved. This CDR3 comprises 12 residues. V was trimmed by 1 base and J by 4 bases, leaving 5 bases between them. Per germline, CDR1 LGHDT and CDR2 YNNKEL (reference sequence). The CDR3 region has the DNA TGTGCCAGCAGCCAAGTGGAGTACGAGCAGTACTTC. Translated: CASSQVEYEQYF.

The chain carries TRBV6-2 or TRBV6-3 and TRBJ1-2; a possible D gene is TRBD1 (5 bases). This CDR3 spans 14 amino acids. V lost 2 bases and J 3 bases, leaving 10 bases between the germline ends. The V gene's germline CDR1 is MNHEY and CDR2 SVGEGT. The CDR3 DNA reads as TGTGCCAGCAGTTACCAGGGATTTGACTATGGCTACACCTTC. It encodes CASSYQGFDYGYTF.

CDR3 sequence (DNA): TGTGCCAGTAGGGGGGGGACAGGGAGGACTGAAGCTTTCTTT. The encoded protein is CASRGGTGRTEAFF. The gene calls are TRBV19 and TRBJ1-1, with TRBD1 matching over 9 bases. J gave up 5 bases and V 6 bases, and 7 bases lay outside the gene matches. The CDR3 loop spans 14 amino acids. Germline-derived CDR1 and CDR2 are LNHDA and SQIVND (reference sequence).